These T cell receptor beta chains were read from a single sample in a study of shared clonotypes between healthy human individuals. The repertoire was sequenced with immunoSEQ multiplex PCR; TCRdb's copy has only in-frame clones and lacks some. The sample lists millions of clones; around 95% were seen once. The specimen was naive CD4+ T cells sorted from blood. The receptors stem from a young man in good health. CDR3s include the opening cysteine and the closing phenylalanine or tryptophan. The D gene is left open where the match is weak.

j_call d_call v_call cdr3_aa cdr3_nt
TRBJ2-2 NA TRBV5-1 CASSLANSPNTGELFF TGCGCCAGCAGCTTGGCCAACAGCCCGAACACCGGGGAGCTGTTTTTT
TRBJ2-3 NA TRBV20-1 CSAPLMDTQYF TGCAGTGCCCCCCTGATGGATACGCAGTATTTT
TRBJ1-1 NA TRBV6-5 CASSYSTSRLEAFF TGTGCCAGCAGTTACTCGACATCCAGGCTTGAAGCTTTCTTT
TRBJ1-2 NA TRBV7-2 CASRRGVGYGYTF TGTGCCAGCAGAAGGGGTGTGGGATATGGCTACACCTTC
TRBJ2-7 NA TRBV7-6 CASSLASAFSYEQYF TGTGCCAGCAGCTTAGCGTCAGCCTTTTCCTACGAGCAGTACTTC
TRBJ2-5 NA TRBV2 CASGILVGLETQYF TGTGCCAGCGGGATTCTAGTGGGCCTAGAGACCCAGTACTTC
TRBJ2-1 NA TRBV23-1 CASSQSRRVANNEQFF TGCGCCAGCAGTCAATCGCGGCGGGTGGCGAACAATGAGCAGTTCTTC
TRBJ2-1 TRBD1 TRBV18 CASSRRDRAYNEQFF TGTGCCAGCTCACGCCGGGACAGGGCATACAATGAGCAGTTCTTC
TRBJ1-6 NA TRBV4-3 CASSQDAGGGNSPLHF TGCGCCAGCAGCCAAGATGCGGGGGGCGGTAATTCACCCCTCCACTTT
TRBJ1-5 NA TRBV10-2 CASTNIGADNQPQHF TGCGCCAGCACCAATATAGGGGCCGACAATCAGCCCCAGCATTTT
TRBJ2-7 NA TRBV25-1 CASSEGGLGSYEQYF TGTGCCAGCAGTGAGGGGGGCTTGGGCTCCTACGAGCAGTACTTC
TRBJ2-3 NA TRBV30 CAWSGGKRDTQYF TGTGCCTGGAGTGGAGGGAAGAGGGATACGCAGTATTTT
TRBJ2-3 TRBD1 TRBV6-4 CASSDRDRGGTDTQYF TGTGCCAGCAGTGACCGGGACAGGGGCGGAACAGATACGCAGTATTTT